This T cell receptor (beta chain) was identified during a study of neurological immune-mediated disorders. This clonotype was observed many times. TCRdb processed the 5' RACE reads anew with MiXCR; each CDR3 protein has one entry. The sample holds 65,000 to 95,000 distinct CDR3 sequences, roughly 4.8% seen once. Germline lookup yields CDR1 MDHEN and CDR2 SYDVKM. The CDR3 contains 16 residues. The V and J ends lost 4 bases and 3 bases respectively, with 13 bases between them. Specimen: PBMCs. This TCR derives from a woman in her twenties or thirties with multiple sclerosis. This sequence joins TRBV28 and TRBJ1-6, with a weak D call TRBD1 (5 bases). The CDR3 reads CASSSRDPFYNSPLHF. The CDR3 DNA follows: TGTGCCAGCAGTTCCAGGGACCCCTTCTATAATTCACCCCTCCACTTT.